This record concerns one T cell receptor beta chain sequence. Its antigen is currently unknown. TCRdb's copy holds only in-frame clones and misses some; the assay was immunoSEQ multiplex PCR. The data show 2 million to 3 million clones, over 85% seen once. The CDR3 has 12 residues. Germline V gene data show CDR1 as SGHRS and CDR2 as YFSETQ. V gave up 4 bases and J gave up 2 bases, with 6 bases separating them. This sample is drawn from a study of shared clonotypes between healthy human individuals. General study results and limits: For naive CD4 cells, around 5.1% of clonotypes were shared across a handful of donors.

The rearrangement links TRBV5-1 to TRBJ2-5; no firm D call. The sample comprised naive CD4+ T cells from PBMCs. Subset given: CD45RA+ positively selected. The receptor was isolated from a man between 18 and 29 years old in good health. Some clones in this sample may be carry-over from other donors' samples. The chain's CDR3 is CASSNQQETQYF. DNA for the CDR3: TGCGCCAGCAGCAATCAACAAGAGACCCAGTACTTC.